This entry lists 22 T cell receptor beta chains sequenced from one sample in a study of T cell clonality in common variable immunodeficiency. Broader study findings: Common variable immunodeficiency TCR beta sequences reportedly had fewer deletions and N-nucleotide insertions.

No antigen is known for these receptors. Using immunoSEQ multiplex PCR, the repertoire was profiled, and TCRdb retains in-frame clones only, with some absent. The profile covers over 30,000 clones, none occurring a single time. The material sequenced was peripheral blood mononuclear cells. The source of these receptors is a human donor with common variable immunodeficiency.

In the case of this clone: The read finishes 3 residues shy of the CDR3 end, and the germline J gene is used to complete it. The J gene is TRBJ2-7, the V gene TRBV6-1; 7 nucleotides align to TRBD1. The CDR3 sequence is 15 residues long. Germline CDR1 is MNHNS and CDR2 is SASEGT. Trimming removed 4 bases from V and 3 bases from J; junction bases left unmatched: 9. This chain's CDR3 is CASSGGYRGRYEQYF. Incomplete CDR3 DNA: TGTGCCAGCAGTGGTGGATACAGGGGCCGCTACGAG.

This clone was observed a few times. Read sequence stops 3 residues before the CDR3 end, and the germline J gene provides the missing end. The gene calls are TRBV6-2 or TRBV6-3 and TRBJ2-5, with TRBD2 matching 11 bases. Germline lookup yields CDR1 MNHEY and CDR2 SVGEGT. V lost 10 bases and J lost 3; bases outside the gene matches: 7. CDR3 length equals 14 residues. CDR3 sequence: CAIRLAGIKETQYF. The CDR3 bases that were read are TGTGCCATTAGACTAGCGGGAATAAAAGAGACC.

This clone came up many times. The read stops 3 residues short of the end of the CDR3; the missing end is completed from the germline J gene. This chain uses TRBV28 with TRBJ2-2; 7 nucleotides match TRBD1. The germline gives CDR1 MDHEN, CDR2 SYDVKM. V was clipped by 7 bases and J by 5 bases; unmatched bases: 7. This CDR3 region has 14 residues. CDR3 DNA, as far as it was read: TGTGCCAGCAAAAGGGGGCGAATAACCGGGGAG. This encodes CASKRGRITGE. The CDR3, in full, reads CASKRGRITGELFF.

In this sample, this clone turned up a few times. The read finishes 3 residues shy of the CDR3 end, and the germline J gene is used to complete it. V and J are TRBV13 and TRBJ2-1, with D perhaps TRBD1 or TRBD2 (5 bases each). V was trimmed by 5 bases and J by 1 base, leaving 15 bases between them. This CDR3 region has 16 residues. The germline gives CDR1 PRHDT, CDR2 FYEKMQ (reference sequence). CDR3 in amino acids: CASSAQRGWSYNEQFF. CDR3 DNA, as far as it was read: TGTGCCAGCAGCGCCCAGAGGGGTTGGTCCTACAATGAG.

This clone was picked up a small number of times. The read comes to an end 3 residues before the CDR3 does, leaving the germline J gene to fill in the end. This sequence joins TRBV7-9 and TRBJ1-4; D remains ambiguous. Trimming shortened V by 1 base and J by 6 bases, and 3 bases separated the two germline ends. The germline CDR1 and CDR2 sequences are SEHNR and FQNEAQ (reference sequence). This CDR3 is 12 amino acids long. CDR3 residues: CASSLVDEKLFF. The CDR3 DNA, read in part, is TGTGCCAGCAGCTTAGTAGATGAAAAA.

Note on this clone: Read coverage stops 3 residues before the CDR3 terminus; the germline J gene supplies the remainder. The chain recombines TRBV7-2 with TRBJ2-2; D uncertain. Between the trimmed V and J ends, which lost 6 bases and 10 bases, there was a span of 18 bases. The germline V gene has CDR1 SGHTA and CDR2 FQGNSA. There are 14 residues in the CDR3. The sequenced part of the CDR3 DNA is TGTGCCAGCAGGCCCCGTTATGAAAGCGAGGAG. It specifies CASRPRYESEE. The full CDR3 is CASRPRYESEELFF.

This clone was seen at least ten times. The read stops 3 residues short of the end of the CDR3; the missing end is completed from the germline J gene. The V gene is TRBV14, the J gene TRBJ1-6; TRBD1 matches at 10 bases. Trimming at V came to 0 bases and at J to 2 bases, leaving 4 bases not matched to a gene. Germline values: CDR1 SGHDN, CDR2 FVKESK. The CDR3 covers 18 residues. The covered CDR3 bases are TGTGCCAGCAGCCAAGATGGCGGACAGGGGGCCTATAATTCACCC. It specifies CASSQDGGQGAYNSP. The CDR3 as a whole reads CASSQDGGQGAYNSPLHF.

This clone was detected a few times. The missing CDR3 end, 3 residues past where the read stops, is filled in from the germline J gene. This chain uses TRBV19 with TRBJ1-5, with 7 bases that match TRBD1. J lost 4 bases, V lost 4 bases, and 4 bases had no gene match. The CDR3 runs 14 residues. CDR1 is LNHDA and CDR2 is SQIVND in the germline V gene (reference sequence). This CDR3 is CASSTRDRNQPQHF. CDR3 DNA (partial): TGTGCCAGTAGTACCCGGGACAGAAATCAGCCC.

The table lists this clone with a few counts. With the read ending 3 residues before the CDR3 end, the germline J gene is used to fill in that end. The J gene is TRBJ2-3, the V gene TRBV19; D ambiguous. The germline V gene encodes CDR1 LNHDA and CDR2 SQIVND (reference sequence). Trimming took 3 bases from V and 0 from J, leaving 16 bases between them. CDR3 length: 17 amino acids. The CDR3 loop is CASSIGRLPASTDTQYF. Partial CDR3 DNA: TGTGCCAGTAGTATTGGCCGACTGCCCGCTAGCACAGATACG.

Comments on this clone: The read is 3 residues too short to cover the CDR3 end, so that end is filled in from the germline J gene. This chain connects TRBV5-1 to TRBJ2-4; 7 bases agree with TRBD2. J was trimmed by 5 bases and V by 2 bases; bases with no gene match: 7. CDR1 and CDR2 (germline): SGHRS, YFSETQ. The CDR3 consists of 15 residues. Partial CDR3 DNA: TGCGCCAGCAGCTTTTCTAGCGGAGTTCAAAACATT. Translation gives CASSFSSGVQNI. The whole CDR3 is CASSFSSGVQNIQYF.

This clone has a count of ten or more. The sequence runs out 3 residues before the end of the CDR3; the remainder is reconstructed from the germline J gene. The gene calls are TRBV20-1 and TRBJ2-3; TRBD2 aligns across 12 bases. V was clipped by 3 bases and J by 5 bases; unmatched bases: 6. The length of the CDR3 is 15 residues. The germline V gene has CDR1 DFQATT and CDR2 SNEGSKA (reference sequence). CDR3 DNA (partial): TGCAGTGCTAGTTCTAGCGGGAGGGCCGGAGATACG. Translated: CSASSSGRAGDT. The full CDR3 protein is CSASSSGRAGDTQYF.

About this clone: Read data end 3 residues before the CDR3 end; the end is taken from the germline J gene. The V gene is TRBV7-9, the J gene TRBJ1-2; 10 bases map to TRBD1. The CDR3 length is 13 residues. Germline-derived CDR1 and CDR2 are SEHNR and FQNEAQ (reference sequence). The part of the CDR3 DNA that was read is TGTGCCAGCAGCGCGGGACAGGGGTTGAGC. Its protein is CASSAGQGLS. The whole CDR3 reads CASSAGQGLSYTF.

This clone was recorded a few times. The read ends 3 residues early relative to the CDR3; the germline J gene fills the gap. V and J are TRBV11-2 and TRBJ2-3, with 8 bases that match TRBD2. The CDR3 is 15 residues long. The trim removed 4 bases at V and 2 bases at J, leaving 5 bases unmatched. Germline lookup yields CDR1 SGHAT and CDR2 FQNNGV. The CDR3 bases that were read are TGTGCCAGCAGCTGGACTAGCTCGGCCACAGATACG. Protein: CASSWTSSATDT. The full-length CDR3 reads as CASSWTSSATDTQYF.

The table lists this clone with many counts. The read ends 3 residues early relative to the CDR3; the germline J gene fills the gap. The chain employs TRBV28 and TRBJ2-1, with TRBD1 identical over 9 bases. This CDR3 has 15 amino acids. In germline, CDR1 is MDHEN, CDR2 SYDVKM. Germline trimming cut 6 bases from V and 6 bases from J; bases unmatched to any gene: 9. CDR3: CASRSQGARVNEQFF. The sequenced part of the CDR3 DNA is TGTGCCAGCAGATCACAGGGGGCACGGGTCAATGAG.

A few counts support this clone. From the germline J gene comes the end of the CDR3, since the read stops 3 residues before it. The J gene is TRBJ1-6, the V gene TRBV18; 9 bases match TRBD1. V shed 2 bases and J 8 bases; nucleotides not matched to a gene: 13. Germline V gene sequence: CDR1 KGHSH, CDR2 LQKENI. The CDR3 has 18 amino acids. The sequenced CDR3 bases are TGTGCCAGCTCACCATCTTCTTTAGGGACAGGGAGGCATTCACCC. This gives the protein CASSPSSLGTGRHSP. The whole CDR3 sequence is CASSPSSLGTGRHSPLHF.

As regards this clone: The CDR3 end is not reached by the read, which stops 3 residues before it; the germline J gene fills it in. The chain links TRBV20-1 to TRBJ2-7, with 13 bases that match TRBD2. This CDR3 comprises 14 residues. The J segment lost 5 bases and the V segment lost 5 bases, leaving 6 bases of the junction unmatched. Germline values: CDR1 DFQATT, CDR2 SNEGSKA (reference sequence). CDR3 in amino acids: CSAGGLAGVDEQYF. The CDR3 DNA, read in part, is TGCAGTGCTGGTGGACTAGCGGGAGTAGACGAG.

This clone has a count of ten or more. The missing CDR3 end, 3 residues past where the read stops, is filled in from the germline J gene. V is TRBV11-2 and J is TRBJ2-5; TRBD1 agrees at 9 bases. This CDR3 spans 13 amino acids. CDR1 is SGHAT, CDR2 FQNNGV, per germline. The J segment lost 3 bases and the V segment lost 8 bases, leaving 4 bases of the junction unmatched. Partial CDR3 DNA: TGTGCCAGCGGCCGGGACAGGGAAGAGACC. Translating it yields CASGRDREET. The whole CDR3 protein reads CASGRDREETQYF.

This clone was seen ten or more times. The CDR3 is CASSNTGGGYIQYF. Partial CDR3 DNA: TGTGCCAGTAGTAACACAGGGGGCGGATACATT. V and J are TRBV19 and TRBJ2-4; TRBD1 aligns across 9 bases. The read ends 3 residues early relative to the CDR3; the germline J gene fills the gap. Germline values: CDR1 LNHDA, CDR2 SQIVND (reference sequence). After removal of 4 bases from V and 8 bases from J, the junction contained 6 bases not matched to a gene. The CDR3 is made up of 14 amino acids.

This clone showed up many times. With the read ending 3 residues before the CDR3 end, the germline J gene is used to fill in that end. The rearrangement links TRBV5-6 to TRBJ1-4, with D possibly TRBD1 on 5 matching bases. CDR1 is SGHDT and CDR2 is YYEEEE in the germline V gene. V dropped 4 bases and J dropped 4 bases, with 11 bases sitting between them. This CDR3 has 14 residues. Here the CDR3 reads CASSPTVFNEKLFF. CDR3 bases read: TGTGCCAGCAGCCCGACAGTGTTTAATGAAAAA.

A remark on this clone: The CDR3 goes on 3 residues after the read ends, and that part is filled in from the germline J gene. The J gene is TRBJ2-1, the V gene TRBV30; TRBD2 might be the D (5 bases). This CDR3 has 15 amino acids. Germline values: CDR1 GTSNPN, CDR2 SVGIG (reference sequence). Trimming left V 5 bases short and J 1 base short, with 15 bases between. CDR3 protein: CAWENTRVSYNEQFF. The sequenced part of the CDR3 DNA is TGTGCCTGGGAAAATACTAGGGTATCCTACAATGAG.

This clone was observed a handful of times. The observed sequence ends 3 residues before the CDR3 terminus, with the missing tail filled in from the germline J gene. V is TRBV7-3 and J is TRBJ2-1; D unclear. Germline V gives CDR1 SGHTA, CDR2 FQGTGA. Trimming pared 7 bases from V and 8 bases from J, leaving 24 bases between. The CDR3 loop spans 16 amino acids. CDR3 loop: CASTSNLGLKIDEQFF. The sequenced CDR3 bases are TGTGCCAGCACCTCAAACCTCGGTCTCAAGATCGATGAG.

This clone occurred many times. The CDR3 end lies 3 residues beyond the end of the read and is filled in from the germline J gene. The chain uses TRBV20-1 and TRBJ2-4; 12 bases are shared with TRBD2. The CDR3 contains 21 residues. Germline CDR1 and CDR2: DFQATT and SNEGSKA (reference sequence). The V segment lost 3 bases and the J segment 9 bases; nucleotides outside the gene matches: 27. The CDR3 protein is CSASWGASTSGRLTAWGIQYF. CDR3 DNA, as far as it was read: TGCAGTGCTAGTTGGGGGGCATCGACTAGCGGGAGACTGACGGCGTGGGGCATT.